What follows is one T cell receptor beta chain and its context. Its antigen is unknown. This sample was included in a study of beta chain features in type 1 diabetes. Study in general: Patients and healthy donors were similar in age, gender and cell yields. Findings and caveats of the study: When Type 1 diabetes patients were examined, their TCRB CDR3s proved moderately but significantly shorter in all four CD4+ subsets. VDJ junctions from patients with type 1 diabetes contained fewer insertions and more deletions.

Sorted populations were all over 98% pure. Expressed TCRB transcripts got sequenced, as all isolated RNA was reverse transcribed. Sequencing of naive, central memory and regulatory T cell samples gave an average of approximately 3.3 million reads. The repertoire was sequenced with immunoSEQ multiplex PCR; TCRdb's copy has only in-frame clones and lacks some. The sample carries about 68,000 clones, just under 50% recorded once. This clonotype was sampled from a young man with type 1 diabetes. The sequenced material came from central memory CD4+ T cells from blood.

The CDR3 bases are TGTGCCAGCAGTGTCCAGGGTAGGGGAGAGACCCAGTACTTC. It yields the protein CASSVQGRGETQYF. J is TRBJ2-5 and V is TRBV6-1; a weak D match, TRBD1 (5 bases). The V end lost 4 bases, the J end lost 4 bases, and 13 bases lay between the germline ends. Germline CDR1 and CDR2: MNHNS and SASEGT. This CDR3 spans 14 amino acids.